The 4 T cell receptor beta chains presented below share a single source sample, sequenced in a study of T-cell reconstitution after alpha-beta-depleted transplantation in children. Unique molecular identifiers were used to barcode this TCRbeta library. TCRdb independently ran MiXCR on the PCR reads; one entry per CDR3 protein. The sample consists of approximately 97,000 distinct CDR3 sequences, around 7% of them appearing once. The source was PBMCs, collected before TCRalphabeta/CD19-depleted stem cell transplant. These TCRs come from a boy younger than 10 with acute lymphoblastic leukemia, due to receive a stem cell transplant.

This clonotype was observed at least ten times. The chain's CDR3 is CASSQTMNTGELFF. The CDR3 DNA is TGTGCCAGCAGCCAAACGATGAACACCGGGGAGCTGTTTTTT. V gene TRBV3-1 combines with J gene TRBJ2-2, with D uncertain. Germline assignment: CDR1 LGHDT and CDR2 YNNKEL (reference sequence). Trimming left V 2 bases short and J 1 base short, with 5 bases between. This CDR3 contains 14 residues.

This clonotype was seen many times. CDR3 in amino acids: CASRRPNTEAFF. Written as DNA, the CDR3 is TGTGCCAGCAGACGACCGAACACTGAAGCTTTCTTT. The chain has TRBV12-3 or TRBV12-4 and TRBJ1-1; D gene unclear. Between the trimmed V and J ends, which lost 6 bases and 1 base, there was a span of 6 bases. This CDR3 has 12 amino acids.

This clonotype came up a few times. The chain has TRBV4-1 and TRBJ1-4; TRBD1 aligns across 8 bases. The CDR3 has 16 residues. Trimming removed 0 bases from V and 7 bases from J; junction bases left unmatched: 7. Germline CDR1 is MGHRA and CDR2 is YSYEKL. DNA of the CDR3: TGCGCCAGCAGCCAAGATCCCGGACAGGGCATTGAAAAACTGTTTTTT. It encodes CASSQDPGQGIEKLFF.

This clonotype was counted ten times or more. V and J are TRBV12-3 or TRBV12-4 and TRBJ2-6, with 8 bases aligning to TRBD2. Unmatched junction bases numbered 5, after V lost 7 bases and J lost 0 bases. The CDR3 is 16 residues long. CDR3 residues: CASTGGISSGANVLTF. The CDR3 DNA sequence: TGTGCCAGCACGGGGGGGATAAGCTCTGGGGCCAACGTCCTGACTTTC.